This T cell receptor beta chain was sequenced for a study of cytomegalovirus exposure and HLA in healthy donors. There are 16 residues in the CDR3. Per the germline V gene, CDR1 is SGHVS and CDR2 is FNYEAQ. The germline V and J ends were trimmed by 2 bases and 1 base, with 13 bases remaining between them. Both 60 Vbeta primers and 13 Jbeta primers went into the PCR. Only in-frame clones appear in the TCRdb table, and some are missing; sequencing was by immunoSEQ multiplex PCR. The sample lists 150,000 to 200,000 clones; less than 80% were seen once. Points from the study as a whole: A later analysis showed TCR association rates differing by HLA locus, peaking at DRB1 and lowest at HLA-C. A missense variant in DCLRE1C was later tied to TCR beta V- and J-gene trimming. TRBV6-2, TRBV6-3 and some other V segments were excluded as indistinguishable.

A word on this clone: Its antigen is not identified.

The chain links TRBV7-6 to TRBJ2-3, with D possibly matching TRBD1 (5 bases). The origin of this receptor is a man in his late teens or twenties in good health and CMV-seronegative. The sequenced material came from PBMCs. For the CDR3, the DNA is TGTGCCAGCAGCTTATCGGCAGGGTTTGGCACAGATACGCAGTATTTT. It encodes CASSLSAGFGTDTQYF.